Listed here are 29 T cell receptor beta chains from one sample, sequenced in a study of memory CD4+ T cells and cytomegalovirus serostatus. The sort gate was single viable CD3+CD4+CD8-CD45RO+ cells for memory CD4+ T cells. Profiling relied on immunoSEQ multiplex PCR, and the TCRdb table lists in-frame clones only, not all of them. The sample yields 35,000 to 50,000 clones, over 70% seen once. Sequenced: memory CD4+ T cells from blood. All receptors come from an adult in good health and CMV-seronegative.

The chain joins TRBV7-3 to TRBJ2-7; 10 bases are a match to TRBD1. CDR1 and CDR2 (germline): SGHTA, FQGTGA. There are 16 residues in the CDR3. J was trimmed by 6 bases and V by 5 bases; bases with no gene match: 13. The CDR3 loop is CASSEFHGDRGLEQYF. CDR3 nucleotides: TGTGCCAGCAGCGAGTTTCACGGGGACAGGGGACTCGAGCAGTACTTC.

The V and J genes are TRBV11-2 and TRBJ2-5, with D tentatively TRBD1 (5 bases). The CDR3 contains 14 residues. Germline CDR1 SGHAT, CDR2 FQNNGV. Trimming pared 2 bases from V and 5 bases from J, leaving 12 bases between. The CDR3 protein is CASSLQGPRETQYF. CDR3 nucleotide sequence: TGTGCCAGCAGCTTACAGGGCCCGCGGGAGACCCAGTACTTC.

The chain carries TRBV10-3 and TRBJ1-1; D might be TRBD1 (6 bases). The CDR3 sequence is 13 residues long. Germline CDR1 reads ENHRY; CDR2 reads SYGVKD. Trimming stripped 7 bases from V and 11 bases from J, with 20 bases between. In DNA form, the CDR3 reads TGTGCCATCAAGGGGGGGGCGACGTGGGAGGCTTTCTTT. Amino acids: CAIKGGATWEAFF.

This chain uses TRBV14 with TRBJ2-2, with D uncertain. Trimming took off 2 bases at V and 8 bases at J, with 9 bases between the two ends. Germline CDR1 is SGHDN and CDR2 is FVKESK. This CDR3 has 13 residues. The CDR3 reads CASSQPDLGELFF. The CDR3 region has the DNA TGTGCCAGCAGCCAACCCGACCTGGGGGAGCTGTTTTTT. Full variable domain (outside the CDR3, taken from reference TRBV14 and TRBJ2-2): EAGVTQFPSHSVIEKGQTVTLRCDPISGHDNLYWYRRVMGKEIKFLLHFVKESKQDESGMPNNRFLAERTGGTYSTLKVQPAELEDSGVYFCASSQPDLGELFFGEGSRLTVL.

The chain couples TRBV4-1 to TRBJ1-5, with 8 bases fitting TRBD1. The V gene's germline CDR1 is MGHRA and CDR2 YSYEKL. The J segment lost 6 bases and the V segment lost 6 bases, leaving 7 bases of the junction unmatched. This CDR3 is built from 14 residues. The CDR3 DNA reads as TGCGCCAGCAGACCACAGGGGGTTGGTCAGCCCCAGCATTTT. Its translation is CASRPQGVGQPQHF.

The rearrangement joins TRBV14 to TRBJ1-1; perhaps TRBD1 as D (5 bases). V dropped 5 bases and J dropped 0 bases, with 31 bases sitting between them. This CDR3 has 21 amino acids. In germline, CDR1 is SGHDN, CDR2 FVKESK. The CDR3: CASSYPHLRGREAWMNTEAFF. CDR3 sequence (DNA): TGTGCCAGCAGCTACCCCCACCTAAGGGGCAGGGAGGCATGGATGAACACTGAAGCTTTCTTT. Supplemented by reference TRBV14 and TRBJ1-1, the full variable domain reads EAGVTQFPSHSVIEKGQTVTLRCDPISGHDNLYWYRRVMGKEIKFLLHFVKESKQDESGMPNNRFLAERTGGTYSTLKVQPAELEDSGVYFCASSYPHLRGREAWMNTEAFFGQGTRLTVV.

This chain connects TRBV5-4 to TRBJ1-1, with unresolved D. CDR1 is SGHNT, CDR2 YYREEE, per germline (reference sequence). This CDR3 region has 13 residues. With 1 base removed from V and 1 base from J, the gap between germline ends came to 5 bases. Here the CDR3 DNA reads TGTGCCAGCAGCTTGCCACAGAACACTGAAGCTTTCTTT. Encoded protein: CASSLPQNTEAFF.

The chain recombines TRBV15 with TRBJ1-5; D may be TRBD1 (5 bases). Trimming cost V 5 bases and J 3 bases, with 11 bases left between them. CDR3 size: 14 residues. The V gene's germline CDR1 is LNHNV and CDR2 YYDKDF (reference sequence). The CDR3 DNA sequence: TGTGCCACCAGCGAGGGACGGTACAATCAGCCCCAGCATTTT. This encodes CATSEGRYNQPQHF.

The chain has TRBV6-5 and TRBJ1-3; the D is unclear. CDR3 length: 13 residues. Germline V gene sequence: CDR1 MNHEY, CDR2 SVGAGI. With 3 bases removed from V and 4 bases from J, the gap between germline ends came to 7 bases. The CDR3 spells CASSYRQGNTIYF. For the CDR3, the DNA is TGTGCCAGCAGTTATCGGCAGGGAAACACCATATATTTT.

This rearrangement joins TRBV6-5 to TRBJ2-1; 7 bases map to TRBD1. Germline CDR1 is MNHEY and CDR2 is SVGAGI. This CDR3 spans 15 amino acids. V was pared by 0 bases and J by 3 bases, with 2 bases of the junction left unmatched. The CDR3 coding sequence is TGTGCCAGCAGTTACTCGACAGGGTACTACAATGAGCAGTTCTTC. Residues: CASSYSTGYYNEQFF.

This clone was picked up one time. The CDR3 DNA follows: TGTGCCAGCAGCCCCTTCGGACAGGGCCGTTTAACGAAGGAGCAGTACTTC. Amino acid sequence: CASSPFGQGRLTKEQYF. The rearrangement links TRBV14 to TRBJ2-7; 8 bases align to TRBD1. V was clipped by 4 bases and J by 7 bases; unmatched bases: 18. The CDR3 is 17 amino acids. From germline, CDR1 is SGHDN and CDR2 FVKESK. The full variable domain, with the rest looked up from reference TRBV14 and TRBJ2-7, is EAGVTQFPSHSVIEKGQTVTLRCDPISGHDNLYWYRRVMGKEIKFLLHFVKESKQDESGMPNNRFLAERTGGTYSTLKVQPAELEDSGVYFCASSPFGQGRLTKEQYFGPGTRLTVT.

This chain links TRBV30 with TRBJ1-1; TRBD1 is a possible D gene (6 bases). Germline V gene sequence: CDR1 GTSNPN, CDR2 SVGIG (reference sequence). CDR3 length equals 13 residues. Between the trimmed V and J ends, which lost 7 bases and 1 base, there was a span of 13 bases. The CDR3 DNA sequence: TGTGCCTCACAGACAGGAAGGAACACTGAAGCTTTCTTT. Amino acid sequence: CASQTGRNTEAFF.

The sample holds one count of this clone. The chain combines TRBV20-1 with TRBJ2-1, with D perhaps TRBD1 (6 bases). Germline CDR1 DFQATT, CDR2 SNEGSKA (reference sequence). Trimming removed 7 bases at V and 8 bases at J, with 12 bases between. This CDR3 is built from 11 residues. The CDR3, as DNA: TGCAGTGTCGGAGAGGGGGATGAGCAGTTCTTC. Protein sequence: CSVGEGDEQFF.

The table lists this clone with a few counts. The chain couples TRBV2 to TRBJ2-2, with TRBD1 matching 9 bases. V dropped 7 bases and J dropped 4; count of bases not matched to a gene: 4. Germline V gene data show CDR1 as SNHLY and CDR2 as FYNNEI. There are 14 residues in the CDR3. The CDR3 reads CASTRDRVTGELFF. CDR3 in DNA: TGTGCCAGCACGAGGGACAGGGTCACCGGGGAGCTGTTTTTT.

CDR3 residues: CASSWSTNTGELFF. The CDR3 region has the DNA TGCGCCAGCAGCTGGTCAACGAACACCGGGGAGCTGTTTTTT. The chain couples TRBV5-1 to TRBJ2-2; the D is unclear. Germline V CDR1 and CDR2: SGHRS, YFSETQ. The CDR3 totals 14 residues. V gave up 3 bases and J gave up 0 bases, with 6 bases separating them.

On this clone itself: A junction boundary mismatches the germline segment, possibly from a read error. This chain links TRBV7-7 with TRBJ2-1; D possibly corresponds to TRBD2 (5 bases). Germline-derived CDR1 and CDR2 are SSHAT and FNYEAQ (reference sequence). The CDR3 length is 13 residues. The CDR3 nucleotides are TGTGCTAGCAGCCCCACGGTAGGAGGTGAGCAGTTCTTC. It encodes CASSPTVGGEQFF.

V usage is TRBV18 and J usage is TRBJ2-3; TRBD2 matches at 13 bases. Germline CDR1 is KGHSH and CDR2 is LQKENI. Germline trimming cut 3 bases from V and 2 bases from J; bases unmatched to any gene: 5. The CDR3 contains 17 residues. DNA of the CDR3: TGTGCCAGCTCACCCCTGGGACTAGCGGGGACCACAGATACGCAGTATTTT. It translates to CASSPLGLAGTTDTQYF.

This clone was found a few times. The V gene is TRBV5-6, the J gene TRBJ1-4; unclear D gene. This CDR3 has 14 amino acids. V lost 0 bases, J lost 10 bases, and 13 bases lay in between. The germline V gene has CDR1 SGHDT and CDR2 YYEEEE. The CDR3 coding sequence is TGTGCCAGCAGCTTGGAGGCCGGCCTAGGAAAACTGTTTTTT. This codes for CASSLEAGLGKLFF.

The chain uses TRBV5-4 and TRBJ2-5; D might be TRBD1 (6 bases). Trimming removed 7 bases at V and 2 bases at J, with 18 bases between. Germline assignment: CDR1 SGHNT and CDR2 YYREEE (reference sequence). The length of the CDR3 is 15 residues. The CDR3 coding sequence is TGTGCCAGCGGTCAACAGGGTCTAGGGCAAGAGACCCAGTACTTC. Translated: CASGQQGLGQETQYF.

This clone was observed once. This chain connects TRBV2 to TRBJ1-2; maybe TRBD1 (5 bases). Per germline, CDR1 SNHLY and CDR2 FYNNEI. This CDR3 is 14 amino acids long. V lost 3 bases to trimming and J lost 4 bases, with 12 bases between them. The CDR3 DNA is TGTGCCAGCAGTGACTTAGGGGCGGCCTATGGCTACACCTTC. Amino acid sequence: CASSDLGAAYGYTF.

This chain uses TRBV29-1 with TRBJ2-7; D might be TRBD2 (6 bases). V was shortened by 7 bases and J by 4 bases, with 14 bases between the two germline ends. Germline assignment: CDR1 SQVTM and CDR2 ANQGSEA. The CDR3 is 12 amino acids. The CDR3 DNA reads TGCAGCGGCGGGACTTCTACTTACGAGCAGTACTTC. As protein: CSGGTSTYEQYF.

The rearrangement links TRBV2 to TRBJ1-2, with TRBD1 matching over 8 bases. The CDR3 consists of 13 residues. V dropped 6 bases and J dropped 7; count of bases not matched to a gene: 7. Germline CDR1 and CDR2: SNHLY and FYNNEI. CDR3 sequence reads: CASRGGQAAGYTF. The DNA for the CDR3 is TGTGCCAGCAGGGGGGGACAGGCTGCTGGCTACACCTTC. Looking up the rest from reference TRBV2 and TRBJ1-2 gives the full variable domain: EPEVTQTPSHQVTQMGQEVILRCVPISNHLYFYWYRQILGQKVEFLVSFYNNEISEKSEIFDDQFSVERPDGSNFTLKIRSTKLEDSAMYFCASRGGQAAGYTFGSGTRLTVV.

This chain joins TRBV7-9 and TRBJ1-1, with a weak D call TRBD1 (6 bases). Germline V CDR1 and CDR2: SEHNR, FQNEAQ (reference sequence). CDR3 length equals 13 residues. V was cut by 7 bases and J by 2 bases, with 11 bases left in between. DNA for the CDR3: TGTGCCAGCAAAGGGGGGCCTAACACTGAAGCTTTCTTT. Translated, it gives CASKGGPNTEAFF.

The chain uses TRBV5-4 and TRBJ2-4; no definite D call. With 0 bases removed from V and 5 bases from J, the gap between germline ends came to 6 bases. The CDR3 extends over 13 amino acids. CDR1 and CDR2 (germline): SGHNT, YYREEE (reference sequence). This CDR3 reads CASSLGQQNIQYF. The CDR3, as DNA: TGTGCCAGCAGCTTGGGGCAGCAAAACATTCAGTACTTC.

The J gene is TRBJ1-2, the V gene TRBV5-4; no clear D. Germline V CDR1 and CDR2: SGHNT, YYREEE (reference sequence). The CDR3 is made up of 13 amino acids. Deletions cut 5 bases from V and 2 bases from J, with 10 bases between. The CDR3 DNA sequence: TGTGCCAGCAGGGAGGCTTTGAACTATGGCTACACCTTC. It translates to CASREALNYGYTF.

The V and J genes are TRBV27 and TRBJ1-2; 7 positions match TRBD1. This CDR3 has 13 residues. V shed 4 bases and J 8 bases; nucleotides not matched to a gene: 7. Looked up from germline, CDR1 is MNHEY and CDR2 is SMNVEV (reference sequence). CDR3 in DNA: TGTGCCAGCAGTTCCCTGCAGGGGGTGGGCTACACCTTC. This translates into CASSSLQGVGYTF.

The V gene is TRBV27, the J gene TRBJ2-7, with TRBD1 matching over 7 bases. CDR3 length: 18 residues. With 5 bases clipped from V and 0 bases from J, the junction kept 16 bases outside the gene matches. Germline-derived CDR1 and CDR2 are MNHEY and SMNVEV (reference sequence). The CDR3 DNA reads TGTGCCAGCAGTATCGGGCCCCCCACCCCAGGGGGCTCCTACGAGCAGTACTTC. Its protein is CASSIGPPTPGGSYEQYF.

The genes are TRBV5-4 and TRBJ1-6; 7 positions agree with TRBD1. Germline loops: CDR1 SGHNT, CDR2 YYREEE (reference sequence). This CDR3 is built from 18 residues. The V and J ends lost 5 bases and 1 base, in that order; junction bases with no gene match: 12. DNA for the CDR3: TGTGCCAGCAGAAAGGGGGCTAGCGGAGGGTCCTATAATTCACCCCTCCACTTT. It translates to CASRKGASGGSYNSPLHF.

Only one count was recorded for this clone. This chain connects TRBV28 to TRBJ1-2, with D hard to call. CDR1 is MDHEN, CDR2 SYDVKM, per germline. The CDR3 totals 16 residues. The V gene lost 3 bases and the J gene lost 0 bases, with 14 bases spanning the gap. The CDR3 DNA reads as TGTGCCAGCAGTTTGCAAGGGTTGCTACCTAACTATGGCTACACCTTC. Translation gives CASSLQGLLPNYGYTF.